One and the same sample provided the 7 T cell receptor beta chains below, sequenced in a study of cytomegalovirus exposure and HLA in healthy donors. The PCR made use of 60 Vbeta and 13 Jbeta primers. Only in-frame clones appear in the TCRdb table, and some are missing; sequencing was by immunoSEQ multiplex PCR. In the table there are about 120,000 clones, 15% of which are singletons. The sample comprised PBMCs. The receptors derive from a woman between 18 and 29 years old in good health and CMV-seronegative.

The chain carries TRBV5-4 and TRBJ2-3, with D tentatively TRBD1 (5 bases). The CDR3 consists of 14 residues. V was cut by 2 bases and J by 2 bases, with 9 bases left in between. Germline values: CDR1 SGHNT, CDR2 YYREEE (reference sequence). This CDR3 is CASSFSRVTDTQYF. CDR3 coding DNA: TGTGCCAGCAGCTTCAGCAGGGTCACAGATACGCAGTATTTT.

This clone has more than one count but fewer than ten. This sequence joins TRBV6-5 and TRBJ1-1; 7 bases align to TRBD1. The J segment lost 9 bases and the V segment lost 8 bases, leaving 9 bases of the junction unmatched. The germline CDR1 and CDR2 sequences are MNHEY and SVGAGI. The CDR3 is 12 amino acids. The CDR3 DNA sequence: TGTGCCAGCTTCACCGGGACAGCTCAAGCTTTCTTT. Translation gives CASFTGTAQAFF.

A single count supports this clone. This chain connects TRBV4-2 to TRBJ1-2; 10 positions match TRBD1. In germline, CDR1 is LGHNA, CDR2 YNFKEQ. The CDR3 spans 15 residues. The J segment lost 3 bases and the V segment lost 4 bases, leaving 5 bases of the junction unmatched. CDR3 nucleotides: TGTGCCAGCAGCCGGACAGGGGGGGAAGACTATGGCTACACCTTC. Its protein is CASSRTGGEDYGYTF.

This clone was seen only a few times. Distinct nucleotide sequences in the sample also encode this CDR3. The V gene is TRBV5-5, the J gene TRBJ2-7; D is uncertain. This CDR3 is 14 amino acids long. Trimming cost V 0 bases and J 4 bases, with 11 bases left between them. Germline assignment: CDR1 SGHKS and CDR2 YYEKEE (reference sequence). The CDR3: CASSLDPIAYEQYF. CDR3 sequence (DNA): TGTGCCAGCAGCTTGGATCCCATAGCATACGAGCAGTACTTC.

This clone was seen a handful of times. This chain links TRBV29-1 with TRBJ2-1; possibly TRBD2 for D (6 bases). The CDR3 spans 13 residues. V was trimmed by 5 bases and J by 1 base, leaving 9 bases between them. Per germline, CDR1 SQVTM and CDR2 ANQGSEA. The CDR3 sequence: CSVRDLSYNEQFF. The CDR3, as DNA: TGCAGCGTTAGGGACTTATCCTACAATGAGCAGTTCTTC.

This clone was counted only a few times. The V and J genes are TRBV6-5 and TRBJ1-5; D is possibly TRBD1 (5 bases). Trimming removed 6 bases at V and 4 bases at J, with 13 bases between. Germline CDR1 and CDR2: MNHEY and SVGAGI. CDR3 size: 14 residues. The CDR3 region has the DNA TGTGCCAGCAGCCCCGGGGCGGGGAATCAGCCCCAGCATTTT. Translating gives CASSPGAGNQPQHF.

V and J are TRBV6-6 and TRBJ2-3; TRBD2 might be the D (6 bases). This CDR3 region has 13 residues. Germline V gene sequence: CDR1 MNHNY, CDR2 SVGAGI (reference sequence). V lost 6 bases, J lost 3 bases, and 10 bases lay in between. The CDR3 coding sequence is TGTGCCAGCAGCGGGAGTGAAACAGATACGCAGTATTTT. It encodes CASSGSETDTQYF.